This paragraph covers one T cell receptor beta chain sequence. What it binds is unknown. Both 60 Vbeta primers and 13 Jbeta primers went into the PCR. In the original processing: Later reanalysis found 80 million or so unique TCR beta chains, around 10 million of them shared. Assay: immunoSEQ multiplex PCR; the TCRdb copy retains only in-frame clones and omits some. Clone size and the V and J calls come from that table; the DNA yielded D and trimming. This sample has 100,000 or so clones; 65% to 75% occur once, and the top ten carry 4.8%. Germline-derived CDR1 and CDR2 are MNHNY and SVGAGI (reference sequence). The CDR3 consists of 15 residues. The V and J ends lost 4 bases and 7 bases, in that order; junction bases with no gene match: 10. These data belong to a study of cytomegalovirus exposure and HLA in healthy donors. The study, taken as a whole, reports: Analysis performed later showed TCR beta chains linked to HLA being more clonally expanded than equally common others.

The gene calls are TRBV6-6 and TRBJ2-1, with 7 bases that match TRBD1. The clonotype originates from a woman under 30 in good health and CMV-seropositive. Sequences were obtained from PBMCs. In nucleotides, the CDR3 is TGTGCCAGCAGTTCCAGGGACAGAGGTCCGAATGAGCAGTTCTTC. The encoded protein is CASSSRDRGPNEQFF.